This T cell receptor (beta chain) stems from a study of control samples from healthy donors and cancer patients. This CDR3 has 15 amino acids. The germline gives CDR1 SGHTA, CDR2 FQGNSA. V was pared by 0 bases and J by 2 bases, with 11 bases between. Assay used: immunoSEQ multiplex PCR; TCRdb lists only in-frame clones, some missing. The profile shows about 97,000 clones, roughly 89% of them singletons. V and J are TRBV7-2 and TRBJ2-7; D is ambiguous. Material for sequencing was blood. The clonotype was recovered from a man aged 30 to 39 in good health. The CDR3 nucleotides read TGTGCCAGCAGCTTAGCCACGGGTGCGACCTACGAGCAGTACTTC. Protein sequence: CASSLATGATYEQYF.